The clone carrying this TCR beta chain was detected a few times. V dropped 7 bases and J dropped 6 bases, with 15 bases sitting between them. The CDR3 consists of 14 residues. Germline CDR1 reads SNHLY; CDR2 reads FYNNEI. The data were taken from a study of OX40 agonist ivuxolimab in advanced cancers. TCRdb keeps only in-frame clones here, not all; method: immunoSEQ multiplex PCR. Of approximately 47,000 clones in the sample, around nine tenths were seen once. This clonotype was sampled from an adult with an advanced solid tumor such as melanoma, head and neck, liver or kidney cancer. The material was CD4+ or CD8+ T cells sorted from blood, obtained in a trial of the OX40 agonist ivuxolimab. The V and J genes are TRBV2 and TRBJ1-4; no definite D call. The CDR3 nucleotides are TGTGCCAGCATCGCGACAAACGCGGATGAAAAACTGTTTTTT. This translates into CASIATNADEKLFF.